The rows below give T cell receptor beta chains drawn from one sample of a study of shared clonotypes between healthy human individuals. Measured with immunoSEQ multiplex PCR; TCRdb has only the in-frame clones, and not every one. The table lists about half a million clones, around three quarters of them singletons, with 12% in the top ten. Sequenced input: PBMCs. These receptors came from a woman in her forties in good health. Some clones in this sample may be carry-over from other donors' samples. Each CDR3 is given with its conserved first and last residue. The order of the fields is D gene, J gene, V gene, clone size, CDR3 DNA, CDR3 protein. The D gene is left open where the match is weak. Part of the rows lack a size; the others show once, few, many or a class for expanded clones.

D gene: TRBD1; J gene: TRBJ2-5; V gene: TRBV6-1; clone size: -; CDR3 DNA: TGTGCCAGCAGTGTCGGGACAGGGGGCGGAAAGACCCAGTACTTC; CDR3 protein: CASSVGTGGGKTQYF
D gene: -; J gene: TRBJ1-4; V gene: TRBV5-1; clone size: -; CDR3 DNA: TGCGCCAGCAGCTTGGTTCCGGGATCATCTACTAATGAAAAACTGTTTTTT; CDR3 protein: CASSLVPGSSTNEKLFF
D gene: -; J gene: TRBJ2-1; V gene: TRBV9; clone size: -; CDR3 DNA: TGTGCCAGCAGCGCCCGTGACGGGAGTTTCCGTTTCAGCAATGAGCAGTTCTTC; CDR3 protein: CASSARDGSFRFSNEQFF
D gene: -; J gene: TRBJ1-1; V gene: TRBV6-1; clone size: -; CDR3 DNA: TGTGCCAGCAGTGATAACCAGGGCGCAGAAGCTTTCTTT; CDR3 protein: CASSDNQGAEAFF
D gene: -; J gene: TRBJ1-5; V gene: TRBV2; clone size: many; CDR3 DNA: TGTGCCAGCCGGGGGGTACCCGGAGCAAATCAGCCCCAGCATTTT; CDR3 protein: CASRGVPGANQPQHF
D gene: TRBD2; J gene: TRBJ2-5; V gene: TRBV7-2; clone size: -; CDR3 DNA: TGTGCCAGCAGCTTAGGCGCTAGCGGGCAAGAGACCCAGTACTTC; CDR3 protein: CASSLGASGQETQYF
D gene: TRBD2; J gene: TRBJ2-4; V gene: TRBV11-3; clone size: -; CDR3 DNA: TGTGCCAGCAGCCCCGGGGGGTTTCGGGACATTCAGTACTTC; CDR3 protein: CASSPGGFRDIQYF
D gene: TRBD1; J gene: TRBJ2-1; V gene: TRBV7-9; clone size: -; CDR3 DNA: TGTGCCAGCAGCTTCCTCGACAGGGTTGAGCAGTTCTTC; CDR3 protein: CASSFLDRVEQFF
D gene: -; J gene: TRBJ2-5; V gene: TRBV5-6; clone size: -; CDR3 DNA: TGTGCCAGCAGGACAAGAGGGGGTTGGGAGACCCAGTACTTC; CDR3 protein: CASRTRGGWETQYF
D gene: -; J gene: TRBJ2-2; V gene: TRBV11-3; clone size: -; CDR3 DNA: TGTGCCAGCAGCTTAGGGGTGGCAGGGGAGCTGTTTTTT; CDR3 protein: CASSLGVAGELFF
D gene: -; J gene: TRBJ2-4; V gene: TRBV5-4; clone size: once; CDR3 DNA: TGTGCCAGCAAACGGTGGGGGTCGAAAGCTAGTCAGTACTTC; CDR3 protein: CASKRWGSKASQYF
D gene: TRBD1; J gene: TRBJ1-1; V gene: TRBV5-1; clone size: -; CDR3 DNA: TGCGCCAGCAGGTCACAGGGGAGAACTGAAGCTTTCTTT; CDR3 protein: CASRSQGRTEAFF
D gene: -; J gene: TRBJ1-2; V gene: TRBV30; clone size: -; CDR3 DNA: TGTGCCTGGAGTATTGGTCAGGGCTCCCCCTATGGCTACACCTTC; CDR3 protein: CAWSIGQGSPYGYTF
D gene: -; J gene: TRBJ2-3; V gene: TRBV5-4; clone size: -; CDR3 DNA: TGTGCCAGCAGCTTGGAGGTCGCAGATACGCAGTATTTT; CDR3 protein: CASSLEVADTQYF
D gene: -; J gene: TRBJ1-5; V gene: TRBV28; clone size: -; CDR3 DNA: TGTGCCAGCAGTCCCCCCAGTCCCGGGACAATCTATAGCAATCAGCCCCAGCATTTT; CDR3 protein: CASSPPSPGTIYSNQPQHF
D gene: -; J gene: TRBJ1-2; V gene: TRBV5-6; clone size: -; CDR3 DNA: TGTGCCAGCATCTTGGCCATGGACGGCTACGGCTACACCTTC; CDR3 protein: CASILAMDGYGYTF
D gene: TRBD2; J gene: TRBJ2-7; V gene: TRBV7-2; clone size: -; CDR3 DNA: TGTGCCAGCAGCGCAACAGGAAGCGGCGGGAGTGCCGAGCAGTACTTC; CDR3 protein: CASSATGSGGSAEQYF
D gene: -; J gene: TRBJ2-3; V gene: TRBV5-1; clone size: -; CDR3 DNA: TGCGCCAGCAGCTTAGCGGGCCTAGACACAGATACGCAGTATTTT; CDR3 protein: CASSLAGLDTDTQYF